The rows below give T cell receptor beta chains drawn from one sample of a study of CD8+ T cells in alopecia areata. Using immunoSEQ multiplex PCR, the repertoire was profiled, and TCRdb retains in-frame clones only, with some absent. The profile covers 130,000 to 150,000 clones, with more than 55% appearing a single time and 36% taken by the ten largest. Sequencing was performed on CD8+ T cells sorted from blood. The receptor source for this set is a human donor in good health. CDR3s include the opening cysteine and the closing phenylalanine or tryptophan. The D gene is left open where the match is weak. Size values are once, few and many counts, or a class for expanded clones, and some rows have none.

j_call clone_size v_call d_call cdr3_aa cdr3_nt
TRBJ2-7 . TRBV7-9 TRBD1 CASSPRTGQGVYEQYF TGTGCCAGCAGCCCTAGAACGGGACAGGGGGTTTACGAGCAGTACTTC
TRBJ2-5 . TRBV5-6 . CASSYVREETQYF TGTGCCAGCAGCTACGTGCGCGAGGAGACCCAGTACTTC
TRBJ2-2 . TRBV29-1 TRBD2 CSAPGGTGELFF TGCAGCGCCCCGGGAGGCACCGGGGAGCTGTTTTTT
TRBJ1-1 . TRBV29-1 . CSVPDPEAFF TGCAGCGTACCCGATCCTGAAGCTTTCTTT
TRBJ2-5 . TRBV29-1 TRBD1 CSVEDRGPKETQYF TGCAGCGTAGAGGACAGGGGGCCCAAGGAGACCCAGTACTTC
TRBJ2-1 . TRBV4-2 . CASSPRTGIYNEQFF TGTGCCAGCAGCCCCCGGACCGGGATTTACAATGAGCAGTTCTTC
TRBJ1-1 . TRBV2 . CASSLRTEAFF TGTGCCAGCAGTCTGCGCACTGAAGCTTTCTTT
TRBJ1-1 . TRBV7-9 TRBD1 CASSSDRAEAFF TGTGCCAGCAGCTCGGACAGGGCAGAAGCTTTCTTT
TRBJ1-2 . TRBV6-1 . CASSEGRAYGYTF TGTGCCAGCAGTGAAGGTCGGGCCTATGGCTACACCTTC
TRBJ2-7 . TRBV27 . CASGYPYEQYF TGTGCCAGCGGTTACCCCTACGAGCAGTACTTC
TRBJ1-5 . TRBV15 . CATSRDRSPRGQPQHF TGTGCCACCAGCAGAGATCGATCGCCTCGAGGGCAGCCCCAGCATTTT
TRBJ2-3 . TRBV27 TRBD2 CASSSQTSGPLGGTQYF TGTGCCAGCAGTTCCCAGACTAGCGGTCCCCTGGGGGGTACGCAGTATTTT
TRBJ1-2 few TRBV4-1 . CASSQTVRDGYTF TGCGCCAGCAGCCAGACCGTCCGGGATGGCTACACCTTC
TRBJ2-7 . TRBV27 . CASSLSGLSSYEQYF TGTGCCAGCAGTTTATCCGGGTTGAGCTCCTACGAGCAGTACTTC
TRBJ1-1 . TRBV29-1 . CSVEDMPHDPQRSEAFF TGCAGCGTTGAAGATATGCCCCACGATCCCCAGAGGAGTGAAGCTTTCTTT
TRBJ1-1 . TRBV2 . CASKPGRTNTEAFF TGTGCCAGCAAACCGGGACGGACGAACACTGAAGCTTTCTTT
TRBJ2-7 . TRBV4-1 . CASSQQGIRNEQYF TGCGCCAGCAGCCAACAGGGGATCAGGAACGAGCAGTACTTC
TRBJ2-7 . TRBV27 . CASSSTGVYEQYF TGTGCCAGCAGTTCTACCGGGGTCTACGAGCAGTACTTC
TRBJ2-5 few TRBV5-6 . CASSYGTGQETQYF TGTGCCAGCAGCTACGGGACTGGACAAGAGACCCAGTACTTC
TRBJ2-7 . TRBV27 . CASSLRPTAYIPYEQYF TGTGCCAGCAGTTTGAGACCTACAGCATACATCCCCTACGAGCAGTACTTC
TRBJ2-1 . TRBV29-1 TRBD2 CSVEWASGRSYNEQFF TGCAGCGTTGAATGGGCTAGCGGGAGGTCCTACAATGAGCAGTTCTTC
TRBJ2-2 once TRBV27 . CASSSPTVNTGELFF TGTGCCAGCAGTTCCCCGACAGTGAACACCGGGGAGCTGTTTTTT
TRBJ1-2 . TRBV11-2 . CASSFGIANYGYTF TGTGCCAGCAGCTTCGGGATAGCTAACTATGGCTACACCTTC
TRBJ2-5 . TRBV6-6 . CASRVRKETQYF TGTGCCAGCAGAGTTCGTAAGGAGACCCAGTACTTC
TRBJ2-5 . TRBV6-1 . CASSEYFSQETQYF TGTGCCAGCAGTGAATACTTCTCTCAAGAGACCCAGTACTTC
TRBJ2-1 . TRBV7-9 . CASSLVDNEQFF TGTGCCAGCAGCTTAGTCGACAATGAGCAGTTCTTC